The entry that follows covers one TCR beta chain sequence. With a J-beta primer mix and a sample-barcoded 5' primer, a second PCR ran about 7 to 12 cycles. TCRdb re-called the 5' RACE reads with MiXCR, one entry per CDR3 protein. The sample has roughly 1.7 million distinct CDR3 sequences, about 35% seen once; the top ten hold around 10%. This entry belongs to a study of blood T cells in healthy people across ages. Across the study: Per two T cells, template switching captured roughly one barcoded beta molecule.

V shed 5 bases and J 2 bases; nucleotides not matched to a gene: 0. The CDR3 spans 14 residues. The receptor was derived from a woman aged 30 to 39 in good health. The J gene is TRBJ2-1, the V gene TRBV12-3 or TRBV12-4; 10 bases fit TRBD1. The sample consisted of blood. CDR3 protein: CASSGTGAYNEQFF. CDR3 DNA: TGTGCCAGCAGTGGGACAGGGGCCTACAATGAGCAGTTCTTC.